Detailed here is one TCR beta chain. Its specificity is not known. The data were taken from a study of shared clonotypes between healthy human individuals. Notes on the study in general: A reduction in generation probabilities was seen for non-shared clonotypes relative to those shared by all four donors.

Deep was the level at which the assay was run. How the authors handled the data: ImmunoSEQ yielded junction-only sequences lacking quality scores, so filtering differed. The protocol was immunoSEQ multiplex PCR, while the TCRdb copy is restricted to in-frame clones and leaves out a portion. That table gives V, J and clone size, and the DNA gave D and trimming. The data hold millions of clones, with more than 80% observed a single time. CDR3 length: 12 amino acids. Trimming cost V 11 bases and J 0 bases, with 11 bases left between them. CDR1 is MNHNS, CDR2 SASEGT, per germline. The sequence was collected from a man aged 18-30 years in good health. Sequencing was performed on naive CD4+ T cells sorted from blood. The subset was: CD45RA+ positively selected. The chain uses TRBV6-1 and TRBJ2-7; D perhaps matches TRBD2 (5 bases). CDR3 sequence reads: CASGLSSYEQYF. The CDR3 bases are TGTGCCTCGGGATTGAGCTCCTACGAGCAGTACTTC.